This T cell receptor beta chain was recorded in a study of cytomegalovirus exposure and HLA in healthy donors. Findings and caveats of the study: Researchers counted 164 TCR beta chains as cytomegalovirus-associated. In an earlier analysis, about 90% or about 30%: the productive usage of most TCR beta V segments. A later analysis linked a missense variant in DCLRE1C to the trimming of TCR beta V and J genes.

A note on this clone: Its specificity is not known.

PCR used 60 Vbeta primers and 13 Jbeta primers. Generated by immunoSEQ multiplex PCR, the TCRdb table keeps only in-frame clones and is missing some. The data hold 50,000 or so clones, with about three quarters observed a single time. The germline gives CDR1 MGHRA, CDR2 YSYEKL. V lost 1 base, J lost 5 bases, and 13 bases lay in between. The length of the CDR3 is 15 residues. Each of the donors was a healthy bone marrow donor. The TCR sequence derives from a man aged 18 to 29 in good health and CMV-seronegative. The sequencing input was PBMCs. The rearrangement uses TRBV4-1 and TRBJ2-3, with D possibly being TRBD2 (5 bases). The chain's CDR3 is CASSQGGVGIDTQYF. CDR3 coding DNA: TGCGCCAGCAGCCAAGGGGGAGTGGGGATAGATACGCAGTATTTT.